This T cell receptor (beta chain) was sequenced in a study of OX40 agonist ivuxolimab in advanced cancers. For the study at large: Patients with prior anti-PD-1, anti-PD-L1 or anti-CTLA-4 therapy were eligible; approximately 37% had some. Findings and limits, study-wide: With doses of 0.1-3.0 mg/kg, partial responders showed among the lowest clonal expansion. Mean expanded clone counts were higher in CD8+ than CD4+ T cells.

This clone was counted once. Its antigen is unidentified. This table comes from immunoSEQ multiplex PCR, and its TCRdb copy is limited to in-frame clones, with some not included. This table holds 20,000 to 25,000 clones, roughly 80% found once. Trimming at V came to 1 base and at J to 0 bases, leaving 8 bases not matched to a gene. CDR3 length: 20 residues. The V gene's germline CDR1 is MNHEY and CDR2 SMNVEV (reference sequence). Baseline, cycle 4 day 1, and cycle 7 day 1 were the blood sampling points. This chain links TRBV27 with TRBJ2-3, with TRBD2 matching 15 bases. The TCR was taken from an adult with an advanced solid tumor such as melanoma, head and neck, liver or kidney cancer. The input for sequencing was CD4+ or CD8+ T cells sorted from blood, taken in a trial of the OX40 agonist ivuxolimab. The CDR3 DNA reads TGTGCCAGCAGTTTATTGTCGCCGGGACTAGCGGGGGGTAGCACAGATACGCAGTATTTT. Protein product: CASSLLSPGLAGGSTDTQYF.